This TCR beta chain came from a study of T cells in localized non-small cell lung cancer. The study's findings and limits: Uninvolved adjacent lung showed peak T cell clonality, exceeding tumor. Detection in adjacent lung was observed for a median around 55 of the top 100 tumor clones.

Sequencing used immunoSEQ multiplex PCR; TCRdb keeps in-frame clones, though not all of them. The sample lists about 1,400 clones; roughly a fifth were seen once. As to this clone: Its cognate antigen is unknown.

Trimming cost V 1 base and J 3 bases, with 10 bases left between them. Germline CDR1 is LNHDA and CDR2 is SQIVND (reference sequence). This CDR3 comprises 14 residues. V usage is TRBV19 and J usage is TRBJ2-7, with D maybe TRBD1 (5 bases). This specimen consisted of lung tumor tissue, obtained before any cancer treatment. The sequence derives from a male donor older than 55 with stage III squamous cell lung carcinoma. CDR3 amino acids: CASSIGQIHYEQYF. The CDR3 DNA reads TGTGCCAGTAGTATAGGACAGATTCACTACGAGCAGTACTTC.